Presented here are 18 T cell receptor beta chains from one specimen sequenced in a study of cytomegalovirus exposure and HLA in healthy donors. Primers for the PCR totalled 60 Vbeta and 13 Jbeta. Repertoires were generated with immunoSEQ multiplex PCR, while TCRdb's copy carries only in-frame clones and drops some. The profile shows 90,000 to 150,000 clones, less than 10% of them singletons. The sequenced material came from PBMCs. These receptors were obtained from a middle-aged woman in good health and CMV-seropositive.

This clone was detected a few times. The chain employs TRBV19 and TRBJ1-2; 10 bases line up with TRBD1. Germline assignment: CDR1 LNHDA and CDR2 SQIVND (reference sequence). This CDR3 region has 14 residues. The V and J ends lost 3 bases and 7 bases, in that order; junction bases with no gene match: 5. DNA of the CDR3: TGTGCCAGTAGTATGGGACAGGGGTTAGGTGGCTACACCTTC. Translating it yields CASSMGQGLGGYTF.

J is TRBJ2-3 and V is TRBV18; possibly TRBD2 for D (5 bases). The CDR3 consists of 13 residues. Germline lookup yields CDR1 KGHSH and CDR2 LQKENI. V lost 4 bases and J lost 5, with 10 bases in between. DNA of the CDR3: TGTGCCAGCTCACTCCCGACTATAGATACGCAGTATTTT. Its protein is CASSLPTIDTQYF.

In regard to this clone: An end of the junction differs from the germline gene, which may be a read error. The chain combines TRBV7-2 with TRBJ2-1; 7 positions agree with TRBD2. Germline V gives CDR1 SGHTA, CDR2 FQGNSA. The CDR3 consists of 15 residues. Here the CDR3 DNA reads TGTGCCAGCACCTTAGTGGGGACTACCAACAATGAGCAGTTCTTC. Its translation: CASTLVGTTNNEQFF.

This chain joins TRBV9 and TRBJ1-6; TRBD1 matches at 9 bases. Germline V CDR1 and CDR2: SGDLS, YYNGEE. V dropped 3 bases and J dropped 8; count of bases not matched to a gene: 6. This CDR3 spans 15 amino acids. CDR3: CASSARQGEDSPLHF. The CDR3, as DNA: TGTGCCAGCAGCGCGCGACAGGGGGAGGATTCACCCCTCCACTTT. Full variable domain (remainder filled in from reference TRBV9 and TRBJ1-6): DSGVTQTPKHLITATGQRVTLRCSPRSGDLSVYWYQQSLDQGLQFLIQYYNGEERAKGNILERFSAQQFPDLHSELNLSSLELGDSALYFCASSARQGEDSPLHFGNGTRLTVT.

This clone showed up just a few times. This chain links TRBV7-2 with TRBJ1-5, with D maybe TRBD1 (5 bases). The length of the CDR3 is 15 residues. Germline V gene data show CDR1 as SGHTA and CDR2 as FQGNSA. The germline V and J ends were trimmed by 5 bases and 1 base, with 12 bases remaining between them. CDR3 sequence: CASSKGVGSNQPQHF. The CDR3 coding sequence is TGTGCCAGCAGCAAAGGGGTTGGGAGCAATCAGCCCCAGCATTTT. Full variable domain (rest looked up from reference TRBV7-2 and TRBJ1-5): GAGVSQSPSNKVTEKGKDVELRCDPISGHTALYWYRQSLGQGLEFLIYFQGNSAPDKSGLPSDRFSAERTGGSVSTLTIQRTQQEDSAVYLCASSKGVGSNQPQHFGDGTRLSIL.

The chain has TRBV7-2 and TRBJ1-2; maybe TRBD1 (5 bases). Germline V gene sequence: CDR1 SGHTA, CDR2 FQGNSA. The CDR3 is 14 residues long. Trimming pared 1 base from V and 4 bases from J, leaving 10 bases between. DNA for the CDR3: TGTGCCAGCAGCTTAGAGGGCAGGGCCTATGGCTACACCTTC. The encoded protein is CASSLEGRAYGYTF. The variable domain in full, with the rest retrieved from reference TRBV7-2 and TRBJ1-2, is GAGVSQSPSNKVTEKGKDVELRCDPISGHTALYWYRQSLGQGLEFLIYFQGNSAPDKSGLPSDRFSAERTGGSVSTLTIQRTQQEDSAVYLCASSLEGRAYGYTFGSGTRLTVV.

This clone was counted once. The V call is TRBV9, the J call TRBJ2-2; 7 nucleotides agree with TRBD2. Per germline, CDR1 SGDLS and CDR2 YYNGEE. J was trimmed by 3 bases and V by 0 bases; bases with no gene match: 14. The CDR3 contains 19 residues. CDR3 DNA: TGTGCCAGCAGCGTAGCCCCCCTGAGGGAGCGGGGATACACCGGGGAGCTGTTTTTT. Translating gives CASSVAPLRERGYTGELFF.

Only a few counts were recorded for this clone. The rearrangement joins TRBV6-1 to TRBJ1-1; D not resolved. Germline loops: CDR1 MNHNS, CDR2 SASEGT. The ends were cut back, 6 bases at V and 3 bases at J, with 11 bases in the middle. CDR3 length equals 13 residues. As DNA, the CDR3 is TGTGCCAGCAGAATTGACGGAGACACTGAAGCTTTCTTT. Its protein product is CASRIDGDTEAFF.

This clone was detected only a few times. The chain recombines TRBV5-1 with TRBJ1-1, with D tentatively TRBD1 (5 bases). The CDR3 consists of 11 residues. V was cut by 2 bases and J by 11 bases, with 10 bases left in between. Germline V gives CDR1 SGHRS, CDR2 YFSETQ. The CDR3 nucleotides read TGCGCCAGCAGCTTAGGACAAGGCGCTTTCTTT. It codes for CASSLGQGAFF.

The chain employs TRBV6-6 and TRBJ2-7; D possibly corresponds to TRBD2 (7 bases). Per the germline V gene, CDR1 is MNHNY and CDR2 is SVGAGI (reference sequence). The CDR3 totals 14 residues. V gave up 8 bases and J gave up 0 bases, with 14 bases separating them. DNA of the CDR3: TGTGCCAGCTTGGGGGGCGGGAGCTCCTACGAGCAGTACTTC. It translates to CASLGGGSSYEQYF.

The chain employs TRBV29-1 and TRBJ1-1; TRBD1 matches 7 bases. Trimming removed 7 bases from V and 1 base from J; junction bases left unmatched: 6. Per the germline V gene, CDR1 is SQVTM and CDR2 is ANQGSEA. The CDR3 length is 13 residues. Here the CDR3 reads CSAKGAANTEAFF. The DNA of the CDR3 is TGCAGCGCCAAGGGGGCCGCGAACACTGAAGCTTTCTTT.

This clone was picked up a small number of times. The gene calls are TRBV5-1 and TRBJ1-2; 7 bases agree with TRBD1. The V and J ends lost 0 bases and 2 bases, in that order; junction bases with no gene match: 1. The length of the CDR3 is 14 residues. From germline, CDR1 is SGHRS and CDR2 YFSETQ. Written as DNA, the CDR3 is TGCGCCAGCAGCTTGGGGGACAGAAACTATGGCTACACCTTC. Its translation: CASSLGDRNYGYTF. Using reference TRBV5-1 and TRBJ1-2 for the parts outside the CDR3, the full variable domain is KAGVTQTPRYLIKTRGQQVTLSCSPISGHRSVSWYQQTPGQGLQFLFEYFSETQRNKGNFPGRFSGRQFSNSRSEMNVSTLELGDSALYLCASSLGDRNYGYTFGSGTRLTVV.

This clone has just a few counts. The rearrangement joins TRBV10-1 to TRBJ1-1; 7 nucleotides match TRBD1. Germline CDR1 and CDR2: WNHNN and SYGVQD (reference sequence). Unmatched junction bases numbered 4, after V lost 4 bases and J lost 8 bases. The CDR3 has 12 amino acids. The DNA for the CDR3 is TGCGCCAGCAGTGGGGGGGACAGAGAAGCTTTCTTT. Translation gives CASSGGDREAFF.

A few counts support this clone. The chain combines TRBV27 with TRBJ2-7, with 8 bases fitting TRBD1. This CDR3 region has 16 residues. Trimming removed 2 bases from V and 6 bases from J; junction bases left unmatched: 12. CDR1 and CDR2 from the germline V gene are MNHEY and SMNVEV (reference sequence). The CDR3 loop reads CASSLTPRQGSGEQYF. The CDR3, as DNA: TGTGCCAGCAGTTTAACGCCGCGACAGGGGTCGGGCGAGCAGTACTTC.

There are a few counts of this clone. The chain is built from TRBV20-1 and TRBJ1-1; weak D call: TRBD1 (5 bases). This CDR3 region has 11 residues. The V gene's germline CDR1 is DFQATT and CDR2 SNEGSKA (reference sequence). Here the CDR3 reads CRGGLWTEAFF. The CDR3 region has the DNA TGCAGGGGGGGTTTATGGACTGAAGCTTTCTTT.

The V and J genes are TRBV6-4 and TRBJ2-3, with 11 bases fitting TRBD1. This CDR3 is built from 16 residues. Looked up from germline, CDR1 is MRHNA and CDR2 is SNTAGT. Germline trimming cut 0 bases from V and 7 bases from J; bases unmatched to any gene: 6. CDR3 sequence (DNA): TGTGCCAGCAGTGACTCGTTGGACAGGGGGCTATATACGCAGTATTTT. Protein product: CASSDSLDRGLYTQYF.

In this sample, this clone is medium-sized. The rearrangement links TRBV23-1 to TRBJ2-3, with TRBD2 identical over 7 bases. TRBV23-1 is recorded as an ORF, its role being uncertain. The CDR3 has 17 amino acids. The V segment lost 5 bases and the J segment 2 bases; nucleotides outside the gene matches: 13. In DNA, the CDR3 is TGCGCCAGCAGTTCCGCCGGGGCTAGCGGCTCCACAGATACGCAGTATTTT. It is translated as CASSSAGASGSTDTQYF.

V and J are TRBV30 and TRBJ2-7; D is uncertain. Germline CDR1 is GTSNPN and CDR2 is SVGIG (reference sequence). This CDR3 is built from 13 residues. V lost 2 bases to trimming and J lost 5 bases, with 13 bases between them. The CDR3 region has the DNA TGTGCCTGGAGTTTGGGCAGGTGGAACGAGCAGTACTTC. Its protein is CAWSLGRWNEQYF.